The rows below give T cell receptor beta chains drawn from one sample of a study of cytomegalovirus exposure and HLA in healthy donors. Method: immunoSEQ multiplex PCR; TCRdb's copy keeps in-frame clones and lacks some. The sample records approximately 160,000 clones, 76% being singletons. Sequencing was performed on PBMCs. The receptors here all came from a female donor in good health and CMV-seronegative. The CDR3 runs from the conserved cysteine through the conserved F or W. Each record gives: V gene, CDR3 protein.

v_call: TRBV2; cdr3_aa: CASSEAGVGEQYF
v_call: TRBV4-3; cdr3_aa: CASSQDPFDTQYF
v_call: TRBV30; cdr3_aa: CAWSVDTSKAFF
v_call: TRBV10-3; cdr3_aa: CAITPDGGYLEAFF
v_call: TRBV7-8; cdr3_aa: CASSFPLAGTSWGGEQYF
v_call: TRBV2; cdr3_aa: CASKRVSVVDTQYF
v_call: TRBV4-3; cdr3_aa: CASSQDWADTYEQYF
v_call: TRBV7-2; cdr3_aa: CASSPRQGTADTQYF
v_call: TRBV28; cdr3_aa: CASRASTGDGYTF
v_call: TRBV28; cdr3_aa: CASMLSPLQGSGYTF
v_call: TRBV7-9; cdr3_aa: CASLAGNTDTQYF
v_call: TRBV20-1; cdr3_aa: CSTQGSGYTF
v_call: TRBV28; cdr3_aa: CASSLVIGGSWYNEQFF
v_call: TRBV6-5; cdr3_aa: CASSYRWQGGYEQYF
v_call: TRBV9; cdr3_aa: CASSASTGGFGTQYF
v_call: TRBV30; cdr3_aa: CAWSVLFEQFF
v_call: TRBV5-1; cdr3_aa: CASSRPGDGELFF